Below, 8 T cell receptor beta chains from the same sample are listed, as sequenced in a study of technical replicates of blood from several donors. TCRdb's table, derived via immunoSEQ multiplex PCR, lists solely in-frame clones and lacks some. The table includes about 81,000 clones, 92% detected once. Sequencing was done on a sample of T cells isolated from PBMCs. Receptors originate from a human donor in good health.

This clone was observed a single time. CDR3 in DNA: TGTGCCAGCAGTATGTCGGGAGGGAAGAGCTCCTACGAGCAGTACTTC. This codes for CASSMSGGKSSYEQYF. V gene TRBV28 combines with J gene TRBJ2-7; 8 bases are shared with TRBD2. Germline CDR1 reads MDHEN; CDR2 reads SYDVKM. V lost 5 bases to trimming and J lost 0 bases; unmatched junction nucleotides: 9. CDR3 length equals 16 residues.

This chain links TRBV11-3 with TRBJ2-3; TRBD2 matches at 12 bases. J gave up 5 bases and V 5 bases, and 11 bases lay outside the gene matches. In germline, CDR1 is SGHNT, CDR2 YENEEA. This CDR3 region has 17 residues. The DNA for the CDR3 is TGTGCCAGCAGCCCCTTTAGGACTAGCGGGGCGAAAGATACGCAGTATTTT. It yields the protein CASSPFRTSGAKDTQYF.

The chain recombines TRBV5-1 with TRBJ2-2, with TRBD1 matching 9 bases. Germline CDR1 is SGHRS and CDR2 is YFSETQ. Unmatched junction bases numbered 4, after V lost 1 base and J lost 3 bases. The CDR3 sequence is 16 residues long. The CDR3 nucleotides read TGCGCCAGCAGCTTGACGTGGGACAGGGACACCGGGGAGCTGTTTTTT. It encodes CASSLTWDRDTGELFF.

This rearrangement joins TRBV7-6 to TRBJ1-1; D is undetermined. Trimming removed 1 base at V and 7 bases at J, with 13 bases between. The CDR3 loop spans 14 amino acids. Per germline, CDR1 SGHVS and CDR2 FNYEAQ. The CDR3 loop is CASSLDYGSSEAFF. As DNA, the CDR3 is TGTGCCAGCAGCTTAGACTACGGGTCCAGTGAAGCTTTCTTT.

The chain links TRBV5-4 to TRBJ2-1, with TRBD1 identical over 11 bases. Germline V gene sequence: CDR1 SGHNT, CDR2 YYREEE (reference sequence). This CDR3 comprises 17 residues. Unmatched junction bases numbered 10, after V lost 0 bases and J lost 8 bases. The DNA for the CDR3 is TGTGCCAGCAGCTTGGTTTCTTGGACAGGGGGCAAAGATGAGCAGTTCTTC. Translating it yields CASSLVSWTGGKDEQFF.

The chain uses TRBV7-8 and TRBJ2-3; 8 positions match TRBD2. The germline V gene has CDR1 SGHVS and CDR2 FQNEAQ. The CDR3 covers 14 residues. Trimming cost V 5 bases and J 4 bases; bases outside gene matches: 5. The CDR3 loop is CASSISGAPDTQYF. CDR3 in DNA: TGTGCCAGCAGCATTAGCGGGGCCCCAGATACGCAGTATTTT.

The chain combines TRBV2 with TRBJ2-7; the D gene is possibly TRBD2 (6 bases). V was trimmed by 7 bases and J by 7 bases, leaving 8 bases between them. This CDR3 is 10 amino acids long. Germline-derived CDR1 and CDR2 are SNHLY and FYNNEI. The CDR3 loop is CASTAGEQYF. In DNA, the CDR3 is TGTGCCAGCACTGCGGGGGAGCAGTACTTC. The full variable domain, completed using reference TRBV2 and TRBJ2-7, is EPEVTQTPSHQVTQMGQEVILRCVPISNHLYFYWYRQILGQKVEFLVSFYNNEISEKSEIFDDQFSVERPDGSNFTLKIRSTKLEDSAMYFCASTAGEQYFGPGTRLTVT.

The J gene is TRBJ2-7, the V gene TRBV4-1, with 11 bases that match TRBD2. J was trimmed by 0 bases and V by 1 base; bases with no gene match: 2. Germline loops: CDR1 MGHRA, CDR2 YSYEKL. The CDR3 extends over 16 amino acids. The CDR3 nucleotides are TGCGCCAGCAGCCAAGCGACTAGCGGGACCTCCTACGAGCAGTACTTC. Translation gives CASSQATSGTSYEQYF.